This is a list of T cell receptor beta chains from one sample in a study of blood T cell repertoires in COVID-19. Only in-frame clones appear in the TCRdb table, and some are missing; sequencing was by immunoSEQ multiplex PCR. The table lists 100,000 or so clones, 85% of them singletons. Sample: peripheral blood. Receptors originate from a woman aged 70-85 years with active or convalescent COVID-19. The CDR3 runs from the conserved cysteine through the conserved F or W. Fields, in order: clone size, D gene, V gene, J gene, CDR3 DNA, CDR3 protein. The D gene is left open where the match is weak. Clone size, where shown, is once, few, many, or a class for clones that have expanded.

abundance: -
d_gene: TRBD1
v_gene: TRBV7-2
j_gene: TRBJ1-3
CDR3nt: TGTGCCAGCAGCACCCGGACAGGGACTATCTCTGGAAACACCATATATTTT
CDR3aa: CASSTRTGTISGNTIYF

abundance: -
d_gene: -
v_gene: TRBV7-2
j_gene: TRBJ2-3
CDR3nt: TGTGCCAGCCGCCGGGACTCCGGCACAGATACGCAGTATTTT
CDR3aa: CASRRDSGTDTQYF

abundance: -
d_gene: -
v_gene: TRBV5-3
j_gene: TRBJ1-1
CDR3nt: TGTGCCAGAACCAAGCCTTGGGAGGCTTTCTTT
CDR3aa: CARTKPWEAFF

abundance: -
d_gene: TRBD1
v_gene: TRBV3-1/TRBV3-2
j_gene: TRBJ1-3
CDR3nt: TGTGCCAGCAGCCATAGGACAGGGGCCAGCTCTGGAAACACCATATATTTT
CDR3aa: CASSHRTGASSGNTIYF

abundance: -
d_gene: TRBD1
v_gene: TRBV30
j_gene: TRBJ2-3
CDR3nt: TGTGCCTGGAGTGTCGGAGGGCCAGGGGGCGATACGCAGTATTTT
CDR3aa: CAWSVGGPGGDTQYF

abundance: -
d_gene: -
v_gene: TRBV5-1
j_gene: TRBJ2-7
CDR3nt: TGCGCCAGCAGCTTGGAGGCAGTCAGCCGGGAGCTAGCCTACGAGCAGTACTTC
CDR3aa: CASSLEAVSRELAYEQYF

abundance: -
d_gene: TRBD1
v_gene: TRBV2
j_gene: TRBJ1-3
CDR3nt: TGTGCCAGCAGTGCACAGGGGGCCTCTGGAAACACCATATATTTT
CDR3aa: CASSAQGASGNTIYF

abundance: -
d_gene: -
v_gene: TRBV5-1
j_gene: TRBJ1-4
CDR3nt: TGCGCCAGCAGCTTCGGGGTAGTGGGGGGAAATGAAAAACTGTTTTTT
CDR3aa: CASSFGVVGGNEKLFF

abundance: once
d_gene: TRBD2
v_gene: TRBV24-1
j_gene: TRBJ2-7
CDR3nt: TGTGCCACCAGTGATTCGGCGGGGGTTCACGAGCAGTACTTC
CDR3aa: CATSDSAGVHEQYF

abundance: -
d_gene: -
v_gene: TRBV7-9
j_gene: TRBJ1-1
CDR3nt: TGTGCCAGCAGCCCGTACGGTCCGCAGCGGACTGAAGCTTTCTTT
CDR3aa: CASSPYGPQRTEAFF

abundance: -
d_gene: -
v_gene: TRBV2
j_gene: TRBJ1-1
CDR3nt: TGTGCCAGCAGTGAACAACAATCTGAAGCTTTCTTT
CDR3aa: CASSEQQSEAFF

abundance: few
d_gene: TRBD2
v_gene: TRBV2
j_gene: TRBJ2-1
CDR3nt: TGTGCCAGCAGTTCTAGCGGGGGGGCGCACAATGAGCAGTTCTTC
CDR3aa: CASSSSGGAHNEQFF

abundance: -
d_gene: TRBD1
v_gene: TRBV7-2
j_gene: TRBJ1-2
CDR3nt: TGTGCCAGCAGCTTAGACCATTGGACAGGGAGTAACTATGGCTACACCTTC
CDR3aa: CASSLDHWTGSNYGYTF

abundance: -
d_gene: -
v_gene: TRBV20-1
j_gene: TRBJ1-4
CDR3nt: TGCAGTGTACTTCGTAATGAAAAACTGTTTTTT
CDR3aa: CSVLRNEKLFF

abundance: -
d_gene: TRBD1
v_gene: TRBV19
j_gene: TRBJ2-4
CDR3nt: TGTGCCAGTAGTCCCAGCCGGGGACAGGGGACCAAAAACATTCAGTACTTC
CDR3aa: CASSPSRGQGTKNIQYF

abundance: -
d_gene: TRBD1
v_gene: TRBV7-9
j_gene: TRBJ2-3
CDR3nt: TGTGCCAGCAGCTTAGGGGACAGAGACACAGATACGCAGTATTTT
CDR3aa: CASSLGDRDTDTQYF

abundance: -
d_gene: -
v_gene: TRBV5-1
j_gene: TRBJ1-6
CDR3nt: TGCGCCAGCAGCTTGGGGACACAGGGCCTCAGCTCCTATAATTCACCCCTCCACTTT
CDR3aa: CASSLGTQGLSSYNSPLHF

abundance: -
d_gene: TRBD1
v_gene: TRBV29-1
j_gene: TRBJ1-2
CDR3nt: TGCAGCGTGACAGGGGGATTCTATGGCTACACCTTC
CDR3aa: CSVTGGFYGYTF

abundance: -
d_gene: TRBD1
v_gene: TRBV2
j_gene: TRBJ2-7
CDR3nt: TGTGCCAGCAGCGCCAACAGGGGGCCCTACGAGCAGTACTTC
CDR3aa: CASSANRGPYEQYF

abundance: -
d_gene: TRBD1
v_gene: TRBV30
j_gene: TRBJ1-1
CDR3nt: TGTGCCTGGAACCAGGGGGCGGGTGAAGCTTTCTTT
CDR3aa: CAWNQGAGEAFF

abundance: -
d_gene: TRBD2
v_gene: TRBV7-2
j_gene: TRBJ2-3
CDR3nt: TGTGCCAGCAGCTTAACTGCCCGACAACTAGCGGGAGAAGGAGATACGCAGTATTTT
CDR3aa: CASSLTARQLAGEGDTQYF

abundance: -
d_gene: -
v_gene: TRBV24-1
j_gene: TRBJ1-2
CDR3nt: TGTGCCACCAGTGTTTCGGGGTCCTATGGCTACACCTTC
CDR3aa: CATSVSGSYGYTF

abundance: -
d_gene: -
v_gene: TRBV3-1/TRBV3-2
j_gene: TRBJ2-3
CDR3nt: TGTGCCAGCAGCCAAGTGAACGGGACTAGCACAGATACGCAGTATTTT
CDR3aa: CASSQVNGTSTDTQYF

abundance: -
d_gene: -
v_gene: TRBV6-1
j_gene: TRBJ1-5
CDR3nt: TGTGCCAGCAGTGAAGCGGCACGCAATCAGCCCCAGCATTTT
CDR3aa: CASSEAARNQPQHF

abundance: -
d_gene: TRBD2
v_gene: TRBV5-1
j_gene: TRBJ2-3
CDR3nt: TGCGCCAGCAGCTTGGCTAGCGGGACAGATACGCAGTATTTT
CDR3aa: CASSLASGTDTQYF

abundance: few
d_gene: -
v_gene: TRBV5-1
j_gene: TRBJ2-7
CDR3nt: TGCGCCAGCAGGATCGGGTCAGGGGCCTCCTACGAGCAGTACTTC
CDR3aa: CASRIGSGASYEQYF